The 13 T cell receptor beta chains in this list originate from one sample, sequenced in a study of cytomegalovirus exposure and HLA in healthy donors. The PCR had 60 Vbeta and 13 Jbeta primers. Sequencing used immunoSEQ multiplex PCR; TCRdb keeps in-frame clones, though not all of them. In the table there are some 110,000 clones, under 80% of which are singletons. The sequencing sample was made of PBMCs. The receptors were sampled from a woman aged 60-70 years in good health and CMV-seropositive.

CDR3 DNA sequence: TGTGCCAGCAGCGTTAGACTAGCGGGAGAAGAGACCCAGTACTTC. The encoded protein is CASSVRLAGEETQYF. The chain carries TRBV9 and TRBJ2-5; 12 bases agree with TRBD2. The germline gives CDR1 SGDLS, CDR2 YYNGEE. V lost 2 bases to trimming and J lost 3 bases; unmatched junction nucleotides: 2. The CDR3 extends over 15 amino acids.

This sequence joins TRBV12-5 and TRBJ2-3; 9 bases fit TRBD1. Losses at the gene ends were 1 base for V and 1 base for J; bases not matched to a gene: 0. The CDR3 extends over 15 amino acids. The V gene's germline CDR1 is LGHNT and CDR2 FRNRAP. The CDR3 DNA is TGTGCTAGTGGTTTGGGGACAGGGGGCACAGATACGCAGTATTTT. It codes for CASGLGTGGTDTQYF.

The chain combines TRBV7-9 with TRBJ2-1, with 7 bases fitting TRBD2. Trimming at V came to 2 bases and at J to 8 bases, leaving 9 bases not matched to a gene. CDR3 length equals 15 residues. In germline, CDR1 is SEHNR, CDR2 FQNEAQ (reference sequence). CDR3 amino acids: CASSLRNRGGDEQFF. The CDR3 DNA reads TGTGCCAGCAGCTTACGGAATCGCGGGGGTGATGAGCAGTTCTTC.

The chain uses TRBV7-8 and TRBJ2-7, with TRBD1 as a possible D gene (6 bases). Germline values: CDR1 SGHVS, CDR2 FQNEAQ. V dropped 1 base and J dropped 4 bases, with 14 bases sitting between them. This CDR3 has 15 residues. The CDR3 region is CASSLVAGQSYEQYF. The CDR3 DNA reads as TGTGCCAGCAGCTTAGTGGCCGGACAGTCTTACGAGCAGTACTTC. The entire variable domain, with the rest obtained from reference TRBV7-8 and TRBJ2-7, is as follows: GAGVSQSPRYKVAKRGQDVALRCDPISGHVSLFWYQQALGQGPEFLTYFQNEAQLDKSGLPSDRFFAERPEGSVSTLKIQRTQQEDSAVYLCASSLVAGQSYEQYFGPGTRLTVT.

J is TRBJ2-7 and V is TRBV7-9; 10 bases match TRBD1. The germline gives CDR1 SEHNR, CDR2 FQNEAQ (reference sequence). This CDR3 is 16 amino acids long. After removal of 5 bases from V and 3 bases from J, the junction contained 10 bases not matched to a gene. CDR3 amino acids: CASSPVPGQGSYEQYF. CDR3 bases: TGTGCCAGCAGCCCGGTCCCGGGACAGGGGAGCTACGAGCAGTACTTC.

The chain carries TRBV5-5 and TRBJ2-7, with a possible D match to TRBD1 (6 bases). CDR3 length: 13 residues. Deletions cut 1 base from V and 4 bases from J, with 9 bases between. Germline CDR1 and CDR2: SGHKS and YYEKEE (reference sequence). The CDR3 coding sequence is TGTGCCAGCAGCTTGACAGGGCGGTACGAGCAGTACTTC. Amino acid sequence: CASSLTGRYEQYF.

The chain is built from TRBV19 and TRBJ1-1; the D gene is possibly TRBD1 (6 bases). Germline V lookup: CDR1 LNHDA, CDR2 SQIVND (reference sequence). The CDR3 runs 15 residues. Between the trimmed V and J ends, which lost 4 bases and 2 bases, there was a span of 14 bases. The CDR3 is CASSTDRTSNTEAFF. CDR3 bases: TGTGCCAGTAGTACCGACAGGACCTCTAACACTGAAGCTTTCTTT.

The CDR3 loop reads CASSEGGGWGNQPQHF. DNA of the CDR3: TGTGCCAGCAGTGAAGGAGGGGGCTGGGGCAATCAGCCCCAGCATTTT. The rearrangement links TRBV6-1 to TRBJ1-5; the match to TRBD1 covers 7 bases. CDR3 length equals 16 residues. V lost 1 base, J lost 2 bases, and 5 bases stayed unmatched. Germline lookup yields CDR1 MNHNS and CDR2 SASEGT.

This chain joins TRBV6-5 and TRBJ2-7; TRBD1 aligns across 10 bases. Trimming removed 2 bases from V and 5 bases from J; junction bases left unmatched: 3. The germline gives CDR1 MNHEY, CDR2 SVGAGI. CDR3 size: 14 residues. For the CDR3, the DNA is TGTGCCAGCAGTTACCGACAGGGGGCCGACGAGCAGTACTTC. Translation: CASSYRQGADEQYF.

V usage is TRBV4-1 and J usage is TRBJ1-2; 9 bases line up with TRBD1. J was trimmed by 6 bases and V by 0 bases; bases with no gene match: 11. The CDR3 is made up of 17 amino acids. Germline V CDR1 and CDR2: MGHRA, YSYEKL. The CDR3 DNA sequence: TGCGCCAGCAGCCAAGATTGGGGTTTAGACAGGGGGAATGGCTACACCTTC. This gives the protein CASSQDWGLDRGNGYTF.

The rearrangement links TRBV6-5 to TRBJ1-3; 9 bases are shared with TRBD1. Trimming removed 2 bases from V and 2 bases from J; junction bases left unmatched: 4. The CDR3 is 16 amino acids. Looked up from germline, CDR1 is MNHEY and CDR2 is SVGAGI. DNA of the CDR3: TGTGCCAGCAGTTACACTTGGACAGGGGCTGGAAACACCATATATTTT. It is translated as CASSYTWTGAGNTIYF.

This chain connects TRBV6-6 to TRBJ2-1; 11 bases align to TRBD2. The V segment lost 6 bases and the J segment 0 bases; nucleotides outside the gene matches: 4. Germline values: CDR1 MNHNY, CDR2 SVGAGI (reference sequence). The CDR3 is 16 residues long. This CDR3 is CASRSLAGGSYNEQFF. The CDR3 DNA is TGTGCCAGCAGATCTCTAGCGGGGGGCTCCTACAATGAGCAGTTCTTC.

The chain joins TRBV6-1 to TRBJ1-2, with TRBD1 matching 9 bases. J lost 4 bases, V lost 11 bases, and 11 bases had no gene match. CDR1 is MNHNS, CDR2 SASEGT, per germline. The CDR3 is 14 amino acids. The CDR3 loop reads CAGRGQGTAYGYTF. The CDR3 DNA follows: TGTGCCGGCCGCGGACAGGGGACAGCCTATGGCTACACCTTC.